This record concerns one TCR beta chain sequence. At one of its ends the junction is not consistent with the germline gene, which may arise from a read error. PCR was performed using 60 Vbeta and 13 Jbeta primers. Sequencing was performed with immunoSEQ multiplex PCR; in TCRdb, only in-frame clones are kept and a portion is missing. The repertoire holds more than 35,000 clones, almost 70% seen once, with 3% to 4.5% in the top ten. This CDR3 has 16 amino acids. The V gene's germline CDR1 is SSHAT and CDR2 FNYEAQ (reference sequence). This specimen comes from a study of cytomegalovirus exposure and HLA in healthy donors.

V and J are TRBV7-7 and TRBJ2-2, with 11 positions matching TRBD2. This clonotype originated in a man aged 35 to 55 in good health and CMV-seronegative. Specimen: PBMCs. The CDR3 region has the DNA TGTGCTAGCAGCCGTGGACTAGCGGGTGGTCCCGGGGAGCTGTTTTTT. It is translated as CASSRGLAGGPGELFF.